The 18 T cell receptor beta chains given below trace back to one sample, sequenced in a study of T cell repertoires in cytomegalovirus infection. TCRdb re-derived calls from the reads in MiXCR, one entry per CDR3 protein. The sample consists of around 750,000 distinct CDR3 sequences, approximately 29% of them appearing once. No antigen has been assigned to these receptors. The starting material was cultured CD8+ T cells from PBMCs, obtained from culture after CMV antigen stimulation. These receptors were obtained from a human donor in good health (CMV status not recorded). Some clones in this sample may be carry-over from other donors' samples.

This clonotype occurred a few times. The V and J genes are TRBV11-3 and TRBJ1-1; D ambiguous. The CDR3 loop spans 13 amino acids. In germline, CDR1 is SGHNT, CDR2 YENEEA. V was cut by 3 bases and J by 1 base, with 6 bases left in between. CDR3 protein: CASSFSANTEAFF. Written as DNA, the CDR3 is TGTGCCAGCAGCTTTTCAGCGAACACTGAAGCTTTCTTT.

The chain has TRBV19 and TRBJ2-1; D not resolved. V dropped 6 bases and J dropped 6 bases, with 18 bases sitting between them. The germline gives CDR1 LNHDA, CDR2 SQIVND (reference sequence). The CDR3 is 15 amino acids. The CDR3 bases are TGTGCCAGTAGCCTCCCTGGGGTCTCCGGCAATGAGCAGTTCTTC. As protein: CASSLPGVSGNEQFF.

This clonotype appeared many times. V gene TRBV7-2 combines with J gene TRBJ1-3; D gene unclear. Germline assignment: CDR1 SGHTA and CDR2 FQGNSA. The CDR3 consists of 15 residues. V dropped 3 bases and J dropped 0 bases, with 9 bases sitting between them. DNA for the CDR3: TGTGCCAGCAGCTTCGACGGAGGCTCTGGAAACACCATATATTTT. Amino acid sequence: CASSFDGGSGNTIYF.

This clonotype was detected only a few times. The chain couples TRBV12-3 or TRBV12-4 to TRBJ1-1; maybe TRBD1 (6 bases). This CDR3 contains 15 residues. Between the trimmed V and J ends, which lost 2 bases and 6 bases, there was a span of 16 bases. CDR3 sequence reads: CASSLKGGGWPEAFF. The CDR3 DNA reads as TGTGCCAGCAGTTTAAAGGGGGGCGGTTGGCCTGAAGCTTTCTTT.

Ten or more counts support this clonotype. The rearrangement uses TRBV12-3 or TRBV12-4 and TRBJ2-1, with D tentatively TRBD1 (6 bases). The CDR3 contains 14 residues. V gave up 5 bases and J gave up 5 bases, with 13 bases separating them. In DNA form, the CDR3 reads TGTGCCAGCAGTCCCGGGACACTTGACAATGAGCAGTTCTTC. Protein product: CASSPGTLDNEQFF.

About this clonotype itself: A much larger clonotype is one base distant, so this may be a read error. This chain joins TRBV7-4 and TRBJ1-1; tentative D call: TRBD1 (5 bases). V was shortened by 1 base and J by 0 bases, with 9 bases between the two germline ends. The CDR3 spans 15 residues. Germline loops: CDR1 SGHVT, CDR2 SQSDAQ. CDR3 region: CASSLGGRVNTEAFF. DNA of the CDR3: TGTGCCAGCAGCTTAGGGGGCAGAGTGAACACTGAAGCTTTCTTT.

This clonotype is a singleton in its sample. The chain carries TRBV27 and TRBJ1-2, with D possibly TRBD1 on 6 matching bases. The CDR3 length is 16 residues. The germline V gene encodes CDR1 MNHEY and CDR2 SMNVEV (reference sequence). Trimming shortened V by 5 bases and J by 0 bases, and 16 bases separated the two germline ends. The CDR3 loop reads CASSDLTGGSNYGYTF. The DNA for the CDR3 is TGTGCCAGCAGTGACCTGACAGGCGGATCTAACTATGGCTACACCTTC.

This rearrangement joins TRBV6-2 or TRBV6-3 to TRBJ2-7; 8 bases fit TRBD1. J gave up 1 base and V 4 bases, and 18 bases lay outside the gene matches. Germline loops: CDR1 MNHEY, CDR2 SVGEGT. The CDR3 extends over 19 amino acids. The DNA of the CDR3 is TGTGCCAGCAGTTCAACCTCGACAGGGGCCAGGCCCTGGTCCTACGAGCAGTACGTC. Translated: CASSSTSTGARPWSYEQYV.

V is TRBV27 and J is TRBJ2-5; TRBD2 matches at 8 bases. The CDR3 is 12 residues long. The trim removed 6 bases at V and 7 bases at J, leaving 4 bases unmatched. Germline V gene lookup returns CDR1 MNHEY and CDR2 SMNVEV (reference sequence). CDR3 residues: CASRKSGGTQYF. CDR3 DNA sequence: TGTGCCAGCAGGAAAAGCGGGGGGACCCAGTACTTC.

This clonotype has at least ten counts. For the CDR3, the DNA is TGTGCCAGCAGTTCAGGGGGTGAAGCTTTCTTT. Translated, it gives CASSSGGEAFF. The chain is built from TRBV7-9 and TRBJ1-1; 7 nucleotides line up with TRBD1. CDR3 length: 11 residues. V shed 6 bases and J 7 bases; nucleotides not matched to a gene: 2. CDR1 and CDR2 (germline): SEHNR, FQNEAQ (reference sequence).

This clonotype was picked up a small number of times. The chain carries TRBV7-2 and TRBJ2-3, with 11 positions matching TRBD2. Germline V CDR1 and CDR2: SGHTA, FQGNSA. Trimming took 3 bases from V and 4 from J; bases not matched to a gene: 9. This CDR3 region has 17 residues. The CDR3 sequence is CASSFPHTSGGADTQYF. CDR3 nucleotide sequence: TGTGCCAGCAGCTTCCCCCACACTAGCGGGGGCGCAGATACGCAGTATTTT.

In nucleotides, the CDR3 is TGTGCCAGTAGTAGAAACCAGATTAACACCGGGGAGCTGTTTTTT. Translating it yields CASSRNQINTGELFF. The rearrangement uses TRBV19 and TRBJ2-2, with D hard to call. V shed 4 bases and J shed 2 bases, with 11 bases lying between them. CDR1 LNHDA and CDR2 SQIVND come from the germline V gene (reference sequence). The CDR3 consists of 15 residues.

The gene calls are TRBV6-5 and TRBJ1-1; no definite D call. Deletions cut 7 bases from V and 2 bases from J, with 11 bases between. The CDR3 runs to 13 residues. CDR1 and CDR2 (germline): MNHEY, SVGAGI. DNA of the CDR3: TGTGCCAGCAAATTGGTCTCTAACACTGAAGCTTTCTTT. Translation: CASKLVSNTEAFF.

This clonotype was counted between two and nine times. V usage is TRBV2 and J usage is TRBJ2-3; D not resolved. Trimming left V 8 bases short and J 2 bases short, with 14 bases between. Germline CDR1 is SNHLY and CDR2 is FYNNEI. This CDR3 is 14 amino acids long. The CDR3 DNA reads TGTGCCAGCTTAGAGTGGTGGGACACAGATACGCAGTATTTT. Its translation is CASLEWWDTDTQYF. Filled out from reference TRBV2 and TRBJ2-3, the complete variable domain reads EPEVTQTPSHQVTQMGQEVILRCVPISNHLYFYWYRQILGQKVEFLVSFYNNEISEKSEIFDDQFSVERPDGSNFTLKIRSTKLEDSAMYFCASLEWWDTDTQYFGPGTRLTVL.

This clonotype occurred a few times. V and J are TRBV7-9 and TRBJ1-4; 7 nucleotides line up with TRBD1. V lost 7 bases, J lost 5 bases, and 7 bases stayed unmatched. Germline V CDR1 and CDR2: SEHNR, FQNEAQ (reference sequence). There are 14 residues in the CDR3. CDR3 residues: CASTDGTANEKLFF. The CDR3 DNA follows: TGTGCCAGCACGGACGGGACAGCGAATGAAAAACTGTTTTTT.

The chain uses TRBV7-9 and TRBJ2-3; possibly TRBD1 or TRBD2 for D (5 bases each). This CDR3 region has 15 residues. Germline CDR1 and CDR2: SEHNR and FQNEAQ (reference sequence). V was pared by 7 bases and J by 6 bases, with 20 bases between. As DNA, the CDR3 is TGTGCCAGCACCACTGGGGACCGCCCGGCGGATACGCAGTATTTT. Protein: CASTTGDRPADTQYF.

This chain links TRBV12-3 or TRBV12-4 with TRBJ2-3; 8 bases map to TRBD2. There are 14 residues in the CDR3. Germline trimming cut 3 bases from V and 5 bases from J; bases unmatched to any gene: 4. DNA of the CDR3: TGTGCCAGCAGTTTTAGGAGCGGGGGAGATACGCAGTATTTT. Amino acid sequence: CASSFRSGGDTQYF.

The chain has TRBV7-2 and TRBJ1-2; unclear D gene. The CDR3 is 14 residues long. Trimming cost V 1 base and J 3 bases, with 9 bases left between them. Germline loops: CDR1 SGHTA, CDR2 FQGNSA. CDR3 in amino acids: CASSLDRFDYGYTF. The CDR3 DNA follows: TGTGCCAGCAGCTTAGACCGGTTTGACTATGGCTACACCTTC.